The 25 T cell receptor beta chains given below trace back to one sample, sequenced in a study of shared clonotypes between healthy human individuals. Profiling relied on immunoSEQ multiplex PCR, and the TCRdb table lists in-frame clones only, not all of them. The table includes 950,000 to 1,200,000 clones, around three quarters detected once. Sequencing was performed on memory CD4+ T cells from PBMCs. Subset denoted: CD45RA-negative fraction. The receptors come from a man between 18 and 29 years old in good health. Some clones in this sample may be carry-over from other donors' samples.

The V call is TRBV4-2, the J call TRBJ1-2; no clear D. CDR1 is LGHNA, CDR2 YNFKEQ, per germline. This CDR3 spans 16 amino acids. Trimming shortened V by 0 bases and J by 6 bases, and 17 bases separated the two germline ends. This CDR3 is CASSQDFASLRHGYTF. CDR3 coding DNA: TGTGCCAGCAGCCAAGATTTCGCTTCCCTTAGACATGGCTACACCTTC.

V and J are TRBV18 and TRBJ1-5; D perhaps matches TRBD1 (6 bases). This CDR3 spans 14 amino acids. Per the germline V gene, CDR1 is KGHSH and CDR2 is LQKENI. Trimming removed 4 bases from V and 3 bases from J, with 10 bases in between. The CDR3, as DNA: TGTGCCAGCTCACGGACAGAGATCAATCAGCCCCAGCATTTT. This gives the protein CASSRTEINQPQHF.

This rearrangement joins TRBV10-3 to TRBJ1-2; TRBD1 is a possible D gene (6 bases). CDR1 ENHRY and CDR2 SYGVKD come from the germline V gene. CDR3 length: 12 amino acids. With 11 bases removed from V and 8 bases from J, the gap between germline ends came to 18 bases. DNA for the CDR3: TGTGCCTCCACAGCAGGGGAGAGGGGCTACACCTTC. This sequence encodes CASTAGERGYTF.

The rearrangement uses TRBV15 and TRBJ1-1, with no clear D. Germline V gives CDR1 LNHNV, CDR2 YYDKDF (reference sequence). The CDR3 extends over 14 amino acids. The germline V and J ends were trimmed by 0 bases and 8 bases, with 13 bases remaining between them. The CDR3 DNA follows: TGTGCCACCAGCAGAGATCAGGCGCCCAGCGAAGCTTTCTTT. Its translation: CATSRDQAPSEAFF.

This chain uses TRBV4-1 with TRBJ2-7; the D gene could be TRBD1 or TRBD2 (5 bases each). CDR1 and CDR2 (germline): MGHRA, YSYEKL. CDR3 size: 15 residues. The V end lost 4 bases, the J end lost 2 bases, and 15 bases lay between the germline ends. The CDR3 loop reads CASSLDGTAPYEQYF. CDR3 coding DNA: TGCGCCAGCAGCCTAGATGGGACGGCTCCCTACGAGCAGTACTTC.

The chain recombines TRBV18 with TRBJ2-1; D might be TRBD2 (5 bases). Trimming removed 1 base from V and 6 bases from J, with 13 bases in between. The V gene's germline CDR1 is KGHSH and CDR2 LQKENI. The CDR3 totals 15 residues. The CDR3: CASSPQRSARNEQFF. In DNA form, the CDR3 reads TGTGCCAGCTCACCACAGCGGAGTGCCCGCAATGAGCAGTTCTTC.

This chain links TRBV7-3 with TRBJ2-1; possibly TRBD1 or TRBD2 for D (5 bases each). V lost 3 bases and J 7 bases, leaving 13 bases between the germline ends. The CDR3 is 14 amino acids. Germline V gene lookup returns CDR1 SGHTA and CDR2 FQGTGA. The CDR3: CASSFKIGANEQFF. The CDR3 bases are TGTGCCAGCAGCTTCAAAATCGGGGCTAATGAGCAGTTCTTC.

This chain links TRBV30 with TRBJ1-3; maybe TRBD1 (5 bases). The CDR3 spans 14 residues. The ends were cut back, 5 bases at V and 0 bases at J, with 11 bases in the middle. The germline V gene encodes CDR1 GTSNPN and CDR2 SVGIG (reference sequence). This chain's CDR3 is CAWLRGFSGNTIYF. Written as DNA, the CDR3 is TGTGCCTGGCTACGGGGCTTCTCTGGAAACACCATATATTTT.

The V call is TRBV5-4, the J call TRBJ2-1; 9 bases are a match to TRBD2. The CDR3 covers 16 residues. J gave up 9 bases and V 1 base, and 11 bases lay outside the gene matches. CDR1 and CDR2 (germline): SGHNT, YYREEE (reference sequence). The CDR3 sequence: CASSLNLAGGWGEQFF. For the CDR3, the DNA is TGTGCCAGCAGCTTGAATCTGGCGGGAGGGTGGGGTGAGCAGTTCTTC.

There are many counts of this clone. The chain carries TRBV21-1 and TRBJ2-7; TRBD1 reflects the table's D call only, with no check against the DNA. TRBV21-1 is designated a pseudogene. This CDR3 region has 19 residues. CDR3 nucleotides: TGTGCCAGCAGCAAAGAGAAAAGGTCCCCGAGACAGGGGCCCTACGAGCAGTACTTC. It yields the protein CASSKEKRSPRQGPYEQYF.

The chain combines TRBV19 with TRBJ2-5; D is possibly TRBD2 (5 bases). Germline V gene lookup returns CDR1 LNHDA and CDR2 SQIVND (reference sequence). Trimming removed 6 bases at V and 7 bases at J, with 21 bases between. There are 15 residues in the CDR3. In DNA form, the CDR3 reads TGTGCCAGTAGGACTCTAGCTACCCCCTCGGGGACCCAGTACTTC. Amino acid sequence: CASRTLATPSGTQYF.

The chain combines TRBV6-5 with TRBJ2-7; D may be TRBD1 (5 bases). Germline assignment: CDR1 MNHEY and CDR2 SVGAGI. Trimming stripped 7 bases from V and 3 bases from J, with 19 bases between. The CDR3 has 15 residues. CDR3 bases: TGTGCCAGCATTTCAGGGCATGGCCTTTTCTACGAGCAGTACTTC. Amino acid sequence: CASISGHGLFYEQYF.

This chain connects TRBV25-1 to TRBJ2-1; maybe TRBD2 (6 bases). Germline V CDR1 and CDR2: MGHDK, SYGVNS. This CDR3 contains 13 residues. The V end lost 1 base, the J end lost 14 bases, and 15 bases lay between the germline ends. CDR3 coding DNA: TGTGCCAGCAGTGAATTACTGGCGGGGTCTGAGTTCTTC. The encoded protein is CASSELLAGSEFF.

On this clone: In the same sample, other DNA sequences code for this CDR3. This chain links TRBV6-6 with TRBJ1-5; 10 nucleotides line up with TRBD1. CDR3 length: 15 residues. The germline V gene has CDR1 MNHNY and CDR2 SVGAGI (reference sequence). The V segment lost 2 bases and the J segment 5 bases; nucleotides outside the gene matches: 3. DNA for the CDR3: TGTGCCAGCAGTTACGACAGGGGGCGAGATCAGCCCCAGCATTTT. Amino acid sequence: CASSYDRGRDQPQHF.

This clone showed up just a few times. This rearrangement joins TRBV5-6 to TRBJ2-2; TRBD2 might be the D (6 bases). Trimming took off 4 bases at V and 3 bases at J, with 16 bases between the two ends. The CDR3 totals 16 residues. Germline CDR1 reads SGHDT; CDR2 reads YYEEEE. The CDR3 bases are TGTGCCAGCAGCGGGGGGTCCAGGACCTACACCGGGGAGCTGTTTTTT. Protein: CASSGGSRTYTGELFF. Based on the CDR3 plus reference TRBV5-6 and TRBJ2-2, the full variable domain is DAGVTQSPTHLIKTRGQQVTLRCSPKSGHDTVSWYQQALGQGPQFIFQYYEEEERQRGNFPDRFSGHQFPNYSSELNVNALLLGDSALYLCASSGGSRTYTGELFFGEGSRLTVL.

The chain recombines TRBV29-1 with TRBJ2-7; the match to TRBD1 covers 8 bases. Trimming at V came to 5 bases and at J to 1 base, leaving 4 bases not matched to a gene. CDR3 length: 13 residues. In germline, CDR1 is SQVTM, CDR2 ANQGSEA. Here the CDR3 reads CSVRTGTSYEQYF. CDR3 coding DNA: TGCAGCGTTAGGACAGGGACATCCTACGAGCAGTACTTC.

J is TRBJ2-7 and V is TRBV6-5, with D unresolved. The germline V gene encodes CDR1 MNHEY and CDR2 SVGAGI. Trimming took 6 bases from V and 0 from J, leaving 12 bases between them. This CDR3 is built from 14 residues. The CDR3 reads CASSTNRFSYEQYF. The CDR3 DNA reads TGTGCCAGCAGCACGAACAGATTCTCCTACGAGCAGTACTTC.

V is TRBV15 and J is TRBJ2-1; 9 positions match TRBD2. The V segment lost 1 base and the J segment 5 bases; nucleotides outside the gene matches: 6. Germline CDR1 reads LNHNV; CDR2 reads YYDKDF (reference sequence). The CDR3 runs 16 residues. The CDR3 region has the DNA TGTGCCACCAGCAGAGGATTTAGCGGGAGTGACAATGAGCAGTTCTTC. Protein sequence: CATSRGFSGSDNEQFF.

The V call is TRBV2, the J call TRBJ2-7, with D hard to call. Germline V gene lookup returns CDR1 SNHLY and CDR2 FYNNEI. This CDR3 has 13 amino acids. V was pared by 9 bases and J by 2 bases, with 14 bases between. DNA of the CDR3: TGTGCCAGTGGGGTCACTGGTCCCTACGAGCAGTACTTC. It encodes CASGVTGPYEQYF.

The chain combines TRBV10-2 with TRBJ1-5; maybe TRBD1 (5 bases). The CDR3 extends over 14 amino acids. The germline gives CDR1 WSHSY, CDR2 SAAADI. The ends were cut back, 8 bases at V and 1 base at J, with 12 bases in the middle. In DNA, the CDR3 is TGCGCCAGCGAAGACAGTCCCAGCAATCAGCCCCAGCATTTT. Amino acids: CASEDSPSNQPQHF.

CDR3 DNA sequence: TGTGCCAGCAGTCCCAAGGGGCCTCTAAACATTCAGTACTTC. It specifies CASSPKGPLNIQYF. This chain joins TRBV28 and TRBJ2-4; tentatively, D is TRBD1 (5 bases). The CDR3 sequence is 14 residues long. Trimming shortened V by 5 bases and J by 6 bases, and 14 bases separated the two germline ends. Germline CDR1 reads MDHEN; CDR2 reads SYDVKM. The whole variable domain, remainder taken from reference TRBV28 and TRBJ2-4, is DVKVTQSSRYLVKRTGEKVFLECVQDMDHENMFWYRQDPGLGLRLIYFSYDVKMKEKGDIPEGYSVSREKKERFSLILESASTNQTSMYLCASSPKGPLNIQYFGAGTRLSVL.

The CDR3 spells CASSFSPGFHTDTQYF. The CDR3 DNA reads as TGTGCCAGCAGCTTCTCACCGGGATTCCACACAGATACGCAGTATTTT. The V gene is TRBV5-6, the J gene TRBJ2-3, with D perhaps matching TRBD2 (5 bases). Germline loops: CDR1 SGHDT, CDR2 YYEEEE. The CDR3 consists of 16 residues. V dropped 2 bases and J dropped 2 bases, with 15 bases sitting between them.

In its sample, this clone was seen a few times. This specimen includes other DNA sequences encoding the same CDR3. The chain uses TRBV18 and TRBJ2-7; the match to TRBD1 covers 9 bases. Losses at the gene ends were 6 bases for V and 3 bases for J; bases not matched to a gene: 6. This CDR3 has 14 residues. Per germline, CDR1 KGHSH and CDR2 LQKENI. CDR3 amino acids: CASSYPGQGYEQYF. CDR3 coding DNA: TGTGCCAGCTCGTATCCGGGACAGGGCTACGAGCAGTACTTC.

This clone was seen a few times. Here the CDR3 reads CASSRRLFRGQGTRGEKLFF. CDR3 coding DNA: TGTGCCAGCAGCCGACGCCTTTTTCGCGGACAGGGAACTCGGGGTGAAAAACTGTTTTTT. The chain couples TRBV12-1 to TRBJ1-4; the DNA was not compared with TRBD1, the D call given in the table. TRBV12-1 constitutes a pseudogene. The CDR3 is 20 amino acids.

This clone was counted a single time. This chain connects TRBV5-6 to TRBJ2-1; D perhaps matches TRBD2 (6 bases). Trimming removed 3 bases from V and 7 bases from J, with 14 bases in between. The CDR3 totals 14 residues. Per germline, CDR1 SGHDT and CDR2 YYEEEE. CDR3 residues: CASSSASGGNEQFF. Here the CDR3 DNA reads TGTGCCAGCAGCTCGGCCTCAGGAGGGAATGAGCAGTTCTTC.